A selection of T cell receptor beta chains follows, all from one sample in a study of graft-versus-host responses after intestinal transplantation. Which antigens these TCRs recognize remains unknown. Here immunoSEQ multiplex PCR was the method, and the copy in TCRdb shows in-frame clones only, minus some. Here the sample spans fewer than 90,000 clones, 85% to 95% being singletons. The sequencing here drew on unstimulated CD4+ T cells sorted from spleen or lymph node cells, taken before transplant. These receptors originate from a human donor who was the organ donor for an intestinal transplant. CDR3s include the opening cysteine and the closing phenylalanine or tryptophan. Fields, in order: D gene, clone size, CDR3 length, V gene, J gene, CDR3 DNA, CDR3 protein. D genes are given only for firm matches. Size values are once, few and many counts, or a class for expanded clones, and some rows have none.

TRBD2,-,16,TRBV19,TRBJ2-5,TGTGCCAGTAGTATAAGGCTAGCGGGGATCCAAGAGACCCAGTACTTC,CASSIRLAGIQETQYF
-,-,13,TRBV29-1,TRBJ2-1,TGCAGCGTTGTTTCAGGCTTCTACAATGAGCAGTTCTTC,CSVVSGFYNEQFF
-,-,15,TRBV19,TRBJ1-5,TGTGCCAGTAGTACCGACGCAGGGGTGGACCAGCCCCAGCATTTT,CASSTDAGVDQPQHF
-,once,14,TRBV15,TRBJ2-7,TGTGCCACCAGCAGAGTTGGCGGACCCTACGAGCAGTACTTC,CATSRVGGPYEQYF
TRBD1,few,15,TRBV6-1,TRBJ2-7,TGTGCCAGCAGTGAAGGCGGGACAGGGGGCTACGAGCAGTACTTC,CASSEGGTGGYEQYF
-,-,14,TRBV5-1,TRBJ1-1,TGCGCCAGCAGCCCTGGGAGGGGCTGGACTGAAGCTTTCTTT,CASSPGRGWTEAFF
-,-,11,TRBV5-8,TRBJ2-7,TGTGCCAGCACCCGGGTCTACGAGCAGTACTTC,CASTRVYEQYF
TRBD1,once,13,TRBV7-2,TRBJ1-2,TGTGCCAGCAGCCCCCGGACAGGGATCGACTACACCTTC,CASSPRTGIDYTF
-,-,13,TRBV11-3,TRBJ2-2,TGTGCCAGTTCCCATCGCCTCGACGGGGAGCTGTTTTTT,CASSHRLDGELFF
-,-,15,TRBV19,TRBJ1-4,TGTGCCAGTAGTTATTTGGCACCCGTTAATGAAAAACTGTTTTTT,CASSYLAPVNEKLFF
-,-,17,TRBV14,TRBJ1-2,TGTGCCAGCAGCCAAGGCCGGAGAGCGGCTCCCAACTATGGCTACACCTTC,CASSQGRRAAPNYGYTF
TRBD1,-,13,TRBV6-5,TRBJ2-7,TGTGCCAGCAGCTCTACGGGACAGTACGAGCAGTACTTC,CASSSTGQYEQYF
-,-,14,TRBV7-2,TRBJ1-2,TGTGCCAGCAGCTTAATACAGGGAAACTATGGCTACACCTTC,CASSLIQGNYGYTF
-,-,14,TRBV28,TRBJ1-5,TGTGCCAGCAGTTTATCGGGGGGAGGTCAGCCCCAGCATTTT,CASSLSGGGQPQHF
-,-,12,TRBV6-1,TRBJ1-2,TGTGCCAGCAGTGTGGACGGGTATGGCTACACCTTC,CASSVDGYGYTF
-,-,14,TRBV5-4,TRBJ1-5,TGTGCCAGCAGTTCCGGAGGGGACAATCAGCCCCAGCATTTT,CASSSGGDNQPQHF
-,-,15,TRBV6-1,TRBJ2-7,TGTGCCAGCAGTGAAGAGGCACTAGCAATCTACGAGCAGTACTTC,CASSEEALAIYEQYF
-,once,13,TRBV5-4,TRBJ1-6,TGTGCCAGCAGCTTGGGGGGTAATTCACCCCTCCACTTT,CASSLGGNSPLHF
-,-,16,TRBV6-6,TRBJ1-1,TGTGCCAGCAGTTACTCGATTTCGAGGGGCCGGCCTGAAGCTTTCTTT,CASSYSISRGRPEAFF
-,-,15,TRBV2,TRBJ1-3,TGTGCCAGCACGGGGGGGGCCCTCTCTGGAAACACCATATATTTT,CASTGGALSGNTIYF
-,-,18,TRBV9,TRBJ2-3,TGTGCCAGCAGCGCCCCCAGGGCAGGGTGGGGTCTCACAGATACGCAGTATTTT,CASSAPRAGWGLTDTQYF
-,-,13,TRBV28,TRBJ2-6,TGTGCCGTTCGGTCCTCTGGGGCCAACGTCCTGACTTTC,CAVRSSGANVLTF
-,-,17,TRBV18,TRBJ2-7,TGTGCCAGCTCACCACCTTCCTTGCGGGACCCCTCCTACGAGCAGTACTTC,CASSPPSLRDPSYEQYF
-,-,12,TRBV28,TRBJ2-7,TGTGCCAGCAGTACGACAGGCTACGAGCAGTACTTC,CASSTTGYEQYF
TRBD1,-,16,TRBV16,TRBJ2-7,TGTGCCAGCAGCCAACTGGGACAGGGCTTCTCCTACGAGCAGTACTTC,CASSQLGQGFSYEQYF
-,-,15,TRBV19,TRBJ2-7,TGTGCCAGTAGTAGTGTTGGAGGGGGCCACGCGGAGCAGTACTTC,CASSSVGGGHAEQYF
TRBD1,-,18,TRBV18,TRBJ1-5,TGTGCCAGCTCACCCCCGAGGACAGGGGGCAGAGGCAATCAGCCCCAGCATTTT,CASSPPRTGGRGNQPQHF
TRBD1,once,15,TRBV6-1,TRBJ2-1,TGTGCCAGCGACGTGACGGGACAGCCTTACAATGAGCAGTTCTTC,CASDVTGQPYNEQFF
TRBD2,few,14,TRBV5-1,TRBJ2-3,TGCGCCAGCAGCTTAGTGGCGGGGGTTTTTACGCAGTATTTT,CASSLVAGVFTQYF
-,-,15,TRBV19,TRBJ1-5,TGTGCCAGTAGTACCGGGGGGGGTAGCAATCAGCCCCAGCATTTT,CASSTGGGSNQPQHF
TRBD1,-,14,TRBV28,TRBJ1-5,TGTGCCAGCAGTGGAGGGACAGTCAATCAGCCCCAGCATTTT,CASSGGTVNQPQHF
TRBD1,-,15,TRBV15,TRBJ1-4,TGTGCCACCAGCAGGGAGGACAGGGTTGTTGAAAAACTGTTTTTT,CATSREDRVVEKLFF
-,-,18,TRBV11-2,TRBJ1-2,TGTGCCAGCAGCTTAGGGTCGGCGTTAACACTGTTTAACTATGGCTACACCTTC,CASSLGSALTLFNYGYTF
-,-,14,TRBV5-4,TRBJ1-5,TGTGCCGCGGGGGGGGCGACCACAAATCAGCCCCAGCATTTT,CAAGGATTNQPQHF
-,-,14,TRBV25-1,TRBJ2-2,TGTGCCAGCATGGGCAGGGTTATGACCGGGGAGCTGTTTTTT,CASMGRVMTGELFF
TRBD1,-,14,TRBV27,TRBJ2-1,TGTGCCAGCAGTTTAAGGGACAGGTACAATGAGCAGTTCTTC,CASSLRDRYNEQFF